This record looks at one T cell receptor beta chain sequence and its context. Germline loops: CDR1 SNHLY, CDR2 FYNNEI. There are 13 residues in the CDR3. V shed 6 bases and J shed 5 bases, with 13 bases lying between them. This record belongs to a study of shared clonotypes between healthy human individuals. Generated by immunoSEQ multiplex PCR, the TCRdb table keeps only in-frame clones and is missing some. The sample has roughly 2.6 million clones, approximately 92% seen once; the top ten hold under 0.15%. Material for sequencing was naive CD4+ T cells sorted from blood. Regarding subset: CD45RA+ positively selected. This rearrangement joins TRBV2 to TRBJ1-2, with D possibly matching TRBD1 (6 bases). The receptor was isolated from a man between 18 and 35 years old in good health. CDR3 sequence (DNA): TGTGCCAGCAGATCGACAGGACCATATGGCTACACCTTC. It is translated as CASRSTGPYGYTF.